Listed below are T cell receptor beta chains from one sample, sequenced in a study of blood T cell repertoires in COVID-19. Repertoires were generated with immunoSEQ multiplex PCR, while TCRdb's copy carries only in-frame clones and drops some. This table has about 97,000 clones, 80% to 90% appearing once. Sequenced material: peripheral blood. The receptors derive from a human donor in a cohort sampled during active COVID-19. Each CDR3 is given with its conserved first and last residue. D genes are given only for firm matches. Size is stated for part of the rows, as once, few or many counts, or as a class when the clone is expanded.

TRBD2 15 TRBJ2-7 TRBV10-2 few TGCGCCAGCAGTGAGCGGCTAGCGGGAGCATACGAGCAGTACTTC CASSERLAGAYEQYF
NA 14 TRBJ1-6 TRBV6-5 NA TGTGCCAGCAGTTACACAGGGCCCAATTCACCCCTCCACTTT CASSYTGPNSPLHF
NA 15 TRBJ1-3 TRBV9 NA TGTGCCAGCAGCGTTCGCGGCTACTCTGGAAACACCATATATTTT CASSVRGYSGNTIYF
TRBD1 14 TRBJ1-2 TRBV2 NA TGTGCCAGCAGGTATACAGGGGGCGCGAGTGGCTACACCTTC CASRYTGGASGYTF
NA 14 TRBJ1-2 TRBV2 NA TGTGCCAGCAGTGCTGAGGGGGACGGCTATGGCTACACCTTC CASSAEGDGYGYTF
TRBD2 19 TRBJ2-2 TRBV24-1 NA TGTGCCACCAGTGGAGAACTAGCGGGAGGGCCAGGGGACACCGGGGAGCTGTTTTTT CATSGELAGGPGDTGELFF
NA 15 TRBJ2-2 TRBV7-8 NA TGTGCCAGCACTTCACAGGTCCTCAGCACCGGGGAGCTGTTTTTT CASTSQVLSTGELFF
NA 15 TRBJ2-1 TRBV19 NA TGTGCCAGTAGTATTCCGGGACACAGCTACAATGAGCAGTTCTTC CASSIPGHSYNEQFF
TRBD1 15 TRBJ2-1 TRBV11-1 NA TGTGCCAGCAGCCCAGACAGGGGGCTCTACAATGAGCAGTTCTTC CASSPDRGLYNEQFF
NA 12 TRBJ1-2 TRBV27 few TGTGCCACCCGAGCTGGAGGTGGTGGCTACACCTTC CATRAGGGGYTF
TRBD1 14 TRBJ1-2 TRBV28 NA TGTGCCAGCCTGAGAGAGGACAGGGCGAGGGGCTACACCTTC CASLREDRARGYTF
NA 12 TRBJ1-1 TRBV19 NA TGTGCCACTAGACCCCGGTCCACTGAAGCTTTCTTT CATRPRSTEAFF
NA 12 TRBJ1-4 TRBV20-1 NA TGCAGTGCTAGTGAACATAACGAAAAACTGTTTTTT CSASEHNEKLFF
TRBD2 16 TRBJ2-3 TRBV9 NA TGTGCCAGCAGCGTCGGGACTAGCGGGACAGCAGATACGCAGTATTTT CASSVGTSGTADTQYF
NA 16 TRBJ1-5 TRBV15 NA TGTGCCACCAGCAGAGATGTGGGCAGGTCGAATCAGCCCCAGCATTTT CATSRDVGRSNQPQHF
NA 15 TRBJ1-1 TRBV5-1 NA TGCGCCAGCAGCTTGGTCCAGGGCGGGGGAACTGAAGCTTTCTTT CASSLVQGGGTEAFF
TRBD1 15 TRBJ1-2 TRBV5-4 NA TGTGCCAGCAGCTTCGGGGACAGGGGCTACTATGGCTACACCTTC CASSFGDRGYYGYTF
TRBD2 15 TRBJ2-3 TRBV28 NA TGTGCCAGCACGTTGAGCGGGGGGAACACAGATACGCAGTATTTT CASTLSGGNTDTQYF
NA 13 TRBJ2-2 TRBV2 once TGTGCCAGCAGTGAAGCGTTAACCGGGGAGCTGTTTTTT CASSEALTGELFF
NA 14 TRBJ1-1 TRBV27 NA TGTGCCAGCAGTTTAATCCAGGGGAACACTGAAGCTTTCTTT CASSLIQGNTEAFF
TRBD2 16 TRBJ2-7 TRBV28 NA TGTGCCAGCAGTAACGGGGGACTAGCGGGAGCCTACGAGCAGTACTTC CASSNGGLAGAYEQYF
NA 15 TRBJ2-1 TRBV6-5 NA TGTGCCAGCAGTCCCGCGGGGTACTCCTACAATGAGCAGTTCTTC CASSPAGYSYNEQFF
TRBD1 18 TRBJ2-1 TRBV5-1 NA TGCGCCAGCAGCTGGGGACAGGGGTGGTCTGGGACCTACAATGAGCAGTTCTTC CASSWGQGWSGTYNEQFF
TRBD1 13 TRBJ2-7 TRBV7-2 once TGTGCCAGCAGCTATTGGACAGGGGGAGAGCAGTACTTC CASSYWTGGEQYF
TRBD2 15 TRBJ2-3 TRBV6-4 NA TGTGCCACCAAGCGGACTAGCGTAAGCACAGATACGCAGTATTTT CATKRTSVSTDTQYF
NA 13 TRBJ2-4 TRBV29-1 NA TGCAGCGTTGATTTACTAGCAAAAAACATTCAGTACTTC CSVDLLAKNIQYF
TRBD2 15 TRBJ2-7 TRBV11-3 NA TGTGCCAGCAGCCCAGGACTAGCGGGGTCCTACGAGCAGTACTTC CASSPGLAGSYEQYF
TRBD2 15 TRBJ2-5 TRBV6-6 NA TGTGCCAGCAATTCTTGGGCTAGCGGGGAGGAGACCCAGTACTTC CASNSWASGEETQYF
TRBD2 15 TRBJ2-3 TRBV6-6 NA TGTGCCAGCAGTTACTCGCGGGGGGGCACAGATACGCAGTATTTT CASSYSRGGTDTQYF